This T cell receptor (beta chain) was profiled in a study of T-cell memory formation after mild COVID-19. General study points: The study found balanced CD4/CD8 in clones contracting day 15 to 85 and a CD4+ lean in later expanders.

CDR3 length: 18 residues. V shed 6 bases and J shed 9 bases, with 33 bases lying between them. Germline V gene lookup returns CDR1 MNHEY and CDR2 SVGAGI. TCRdb recomputed calls from the 5' RACE reads with MiXCR, one row per CDR3 protein. This sample carries about 500,000 distinct CDR3 sequences, 20% of them seen once, and the ten largest clones take 9.5% to 15%. This clonotype was counted a few times. Its specificity is unknown. The J gene is TRBJ2-7, the V gene TRBV6-5; perhaps TRBD1 as D (5 bases). The sample taken for sequencing was PBMCs or a T cell subset sorted from them (not recorded which). The origin of this receptor is an adult woman who had mild COVID-19 (a few samples of this study predate the infection). Cell type and time point are not known. The chain's CDR3 is CASSPLHKDTRIRRGQYF. As DNA, the CDR3 is TGTGCCAGCAGCCCCCTCCACAAGGACACCAGAATCCGACGCGGGCAGTACTTC.